The 16 T cell receptor beta chains given below trace back to one sample, sequenced in a study of blood T cell repertoires in COVID-19. TCRdb's table, derived via immunoSEQ multiplex PCR, lists solely in-frame clones and lacks some. This table has about 200,000 clones, 70% to 90% appearing once. Sequenced input: peripheral blood. These receptors originate from a woman older than 75 with acute or convalescent COVID-19.

The chain carries TRBV18 and TRBJ1-2; TRBD1 matches 9 bases. This CDR3 comprises 11 residues. The V gene end was trimmed by 5 bases and the J gene end by 10 bases; junction bases not matched to a gene: 2. Germline CDR1 is KGHSH and CDR2 is LQKENI. CDR3 sequence reads: CASSGTGPYTF. The DNA of the CDR3 is TGTGCCAGCTCAGGGACAGGGCCCTACACCTTC.

This chain joins TRBV19 and TRBJ1-1; no clear D gene. CDR3 size: 12 residues. The V gene's germline CDR1 is LNHDA and CDR2 SQIVND (reference sequence). With 4 bases removed from V and 5 bases from J, the gap between germline ends came to 8 bases. For the CDR3, the DNA is TGTGCCAGTAGTAAGGAGGTGACTGAAGCTTTCTTT. It codes for CASSKEVTEAFF.

The chain recombines TRBV7-2 with TRBJ1-2, with a tentative D call TRBD1 (5 bases). Deletions cut 5 bases from V and 2 bases from J, with 9 bases between. This CDR3 is 13 amino acids long. CDR1 SGHTA and CDR2 FQGNSA come from the germline V gene. CDR3: CASSPDRNYGYTF. For the CDR3, the DNA is TGTGCCAGCAGCCCAGACAGAAACTATGGCTACACCTTC.

The chain has TRBV2 and TRBJ1-2, with D possibly being TRBD1 (5 bases). Germline CDR1 SNHLY, CDR2 FYNNEI. The ends were cut back, 4 bases at V and 8 bases at J, with 20 bases in the middle. The CDR3 contains 15 residues. The CDR3 is CASSARTGTTNGYTF. The CDR3, as DNA: TGTGCCAGCAGTGCCCGGACCGGGACTACCAACGGCTACACCTTC.

The genes are TRBV4-3 and TRBJ2-7; 8 bases are shared with TRBD1. The CDR3 covers 14 residues. J was trimmed by 2 bases and V by 3 bases; bases with no gene match: 3. CDR1 and CDR2 (germline): LGHNA, YSLEER. CDR3 coding DNA: TGCGCCAGCAGCCACAGGACAGGGCCCTACGAGCAGTACTTC. Its translation: CASSHRTGPYEQYF.

The genes are TRBV4-3 and TRBJ1-3, with D unclear. Germline V lookup: CDR1 LGHNA, CDR2 YSLEER. The CDR3 contains 16 residues. The V end was cut by 0 bases, the J end by 0 bases, with 9 bases between. For the CDR3, the DNA is TGCGCCAGCAGCCAAGATGAGGAGGGCTCTGGAAACACCATATATTTT. Protein sequence: CASSQDEEGSGNTIYF.

The rearrangement links TRBV6-5 to TRBJ1-1; 7 positions match TRBD1. CDR3 length: 13 amino acids. CDR1 is MNHEY and CDR2 is SVGAGI in the germline V gene. V lost 5 bases, J lost 8 bases, and 8 bases stayed unmatched. As DNA, the CDR3 is TGTGCCAGCAGTCACCGGGACAGCTCAGAAGCTTTCTTT. Amino acid sequence: CASSHRDSSEAFF.

The chain uses TRBV5-6 and TRBJ1-6; TRBD1 matches 7 bases. Trimming removed 4 bases from V and 10 bases from J; junction bases left unmatched: 11. The CDR3 sequence is 15 residues long. CDR1 is SGHDT and CDR2 is YYEEEE in the germline V gene. CDR3 nucleotides: TGTGCCAGCAGCCCCTTCGGGACAGTGAAATCACCCCTCCACTTT. This codes for CASSPFGTVKSPLHF.

The V and J genes are TRBV4-3 and TRBJ1-1; weak D call: TRBD1 (5 bases). The CDR3 is 14 amino acids. Between the trimmed V and J ends, which lost 4 bases and 5 bases, there was a span of 14 bases. Looked up from germline, CDR1 is LGHNA and CDR2 is YSLEER. CDR3 region: CASSPRGGRTEAFF. For the CDR3, the DNA is TGCGCCAGCAGCCCCCGGGGGGGAAGGACTGAAGCTTTCTTT.

V gene TRBV6-6 combines with J gene TRBJ1-4; D is uncertain. This CDR3 region has 15 residues. V was clipped by 8 bases and J by 7 bases, with 20 bases between them. The germline V gene has CDR1 MNHNY and CDR2 SVGAGI (reference sequence). This CDR3 is CASGPQTSFFEKLFF. The DNA of the CDR3 is TGTGCCAGCGGGCCCCAGACTAGTTTTTTTGAAAAACTGTTTTTT.

The chain recombines TRBV4-3 with TRBJ2-1; the match to TRBD2 covers 10 bases. CDR3 length: 15 residues. Germline lookup yields CDR1 LGHNA and CDR2 YSLEER. Trimming took 5 bases from V and 6 from J; bases not matched to a gene: 7. Written as DNA, the CDR3 is TGCGCCAGCAGCTCGGTTGTAGCGGGAGGCAATGAGCAGTTCTTC. Protein sequence: CASSSVVAGGNEQFF.

The chain joins TRBV9 to TRBJ1-5; D gene unclear. V was shortened by 5 bases and J by 9 bases, with 21 bases between the two germline ends. This CDR3 has 15 residues. CDR1 is SGDLS, CDR2 YYNGEE, per germline. The DNA for the CDR3 is TGTGCCAGCAGTCGTGGGCAGGCCGGGGATCTGCCCCAGCATTTT. This translates into CASSRGQAGDLPQHF.

This sequence joins TRBV6-6 and TRBJ2-6; no clear D. Trimming took 8 bases from V and 1 from J, leaving 6 bases between them. The CDR3 runs 13 residues. Germline V gene sequence: CDR1 MNHNY, CDR2 SVGAGI (reference sequence). This chain's CDR3 is CASEVSGANVLTF. The CDR3 bases are TGTGCCAGCGAGGTTTCTGGGGCCAACGTCCTGACTTTC.

Regarding this clone: The identical CDR3 is also encoded by other nucleotide sequences in the sample. DNA of the CDR3: TGTGCCAGCAGCCTCACTAGCGGGAGTTACAATGAGCAGTTCTTC. It codes for CASSLTSGSYNEQFF. V is TRBV6-5 and J is TRBJ2-1; TRBD2 matches at 11 bases. This CDR3 comprises 15 residues. CDR1 is MNHEY, CDR2 SVGAGI, per germline. V trimming: 6 bases; J trimming: 4 bases; junction bases outside the gene matches: 5.

V and J are TRBV5-1 and TRBJ2-5; D is possibly TRBD2 (5 bases). The CDR3 totals 13 residues. V was cut by 2 bases and J by 12 bases, with 17 bases left in between. Germline CDR1 is SGHRS and CDR2 is YFSETQ. The CDR3 loop is CASSFPGELTEYF. CDR3 sequence (DNA): TGCGCCAGCAGCTTCCCCGGGGAACTGACTGAGTACTTC.

The CDR3 coding sequence is TGTGCCACCAGCAGCTCCCCGGGAAGTAACTATGGCTACACCTTC. Its protein product is CATSSSPGSNYGYTF. The rearrangement links TRBV15 to TRBJ1-2; no reliable D call. Per germline, CDR1 LNHNV and CDR2 YYDKDF (reference sequence). V lost 3 bases and J 1 base, leaving 12 bases between the germline ends. This CDR3 has 15 amino acids.